This entry lists 26 T cell receptor beta chains sequenced from one sample in a study of shared clonotypes between healthy human individuals. Sequencing was performed with immunoSEQ multiplex PCR; in TCRdb, only in-frame clones are kept and a portion is missing. The data contain 2 million to 3 million clones, approximately 93% of them seen just once; the ten biggest clones take up 0.35% to 0.45%. Sequencing was done on a sample of naive CD4+ T cells from PBMCs. Documented subset: CD45RA+ positively selected. The receptors derive from a man aged 18 to 30 in good health. Some clones in this sample may be carry-over from other donors' samples.

On this clone itself: In the same sample, other DNA sequences code for this CDR3. This chain joins TRBV11-2 and TRBJ1-1, with 7 bases aligning to TRBD1. CDR3 length: 14 residues. V shed 5 bases, J shed 1 base, and the junction held 4 bases outside the gene matches. Germline values: CDR1 SGHAT, CDR2 FQNNGV. The CDR3 DNA is TGTGCCAGCAGCCTGGGACAGACGAACACTGAAGCTTTCTTT. Translation: CASSLGQTNTEAFF.

The V and J genes are TRBV21-1 and TRBJ1-2. TRBV21-1 is an annotated pseudogene. This CDR3 has 15 amino acids. Here the CDR3 DNA reads TGTGCCAGCAGCCCAAGGGACCAGACTAACTATGGCTACACCTTC. It encodes CASSPRDQTNYGYTF.

This chain links TRBV5-1 with TRBJ2-5; D might be TRBD2 (5 bases). This CDR3 has 14 residues. The V and J ends lost 3 bases and 1 base respectively, with 10 bases between them. CDR1 and CDR2 (germline): SGHRS, YFSETQ. The CDR3 DNA is TGCGCCAGCAGCTCCACCCGGGGCCAAGAGACCCAGTACTTC. It yields the protein CASSSTRGQETQYF.

Comments on this clone: Distinct nucleotide sequences in the sample also encode this CDR3. This chain joins TRBV2 and TRBJ2-1; 11 bases align to TRBD2. The CDR3 extends over 14 amino acids. V lost 4 bases and J lost 6; bases outside the gene matches: 2. Germline V gene lookup returns CDR1 SNHLY and CDR2 FYNNEI. CDR3 region: CASSVGTSGNEQFF. For the CDR3, the DNA is TGTGCCAGCAGTGTGGGGACTAGCGGCAATGAGCAGTTCTTC.

V gene TRBV28 combines with J gene TRBJ2-6, with D possibly being TRBD1 or TRBD2 (5 bases each). CDR1 MDHEN and CDR2 SYDVKM come from the germline V gene. The CDR3 totals 17 residues. V was pared by 2 bases and J by 0 bases, with 11 bases between. The CDR3 here is CASSLRDRYSGANVLTF. The CDR3 DNA reads as TGTGCCAGCAGTTTACGGGACCGATACTCTGGGGCCAACGTCCTGACTTTC.

The rearrangement links TRBV28 to TRBJ2-1; 9 bases match TRBD2. The CDR3 length is 15 residues. CDR1 and CDR2 (germline): MDHEN, SYDVKM. V was pared by 4 bases and J by 4 bases, with 5 bases of the junction left unmatched. CDR3 sequence (DNA): TGTGCCAGCAGTTCCCGGACTAGCGTATACAATGAGCAGTTCTTC. Its translation is CASSSRTSVYNEQFF.

As regards this clone: In the same sample, other DNA sequences code for this CDR3. The chain employs TRBV18 and TRBJ2-1; D is uncertain. Trimming cost V 3 bases and J 8 bases, with 8 bases left between them. The CDR3 consists of 12 residues. Germline V gene lookup returns CDR1 KGHSH and CDR2 LQKENI. Here the CDR3 reads CASSPSRDEQFF. CDR3 DNA sequence: TGTGCCAGCTCACCCAGTCGCGATGAGCAGTTCTTC.

This clone appeared a single time. The chain has TRBV19 and TRBJ2-6; TRBD1 agrees at 9 bases. This CDR3 spans 18 amino acids. The germline V gene encodes CDR1 LNHDA and CDR2 SQIVND (reference sequence). The trim removed 3 bases at V and 0 bases at J, leaving 6 bases unmatched. CDR3 residues: CASSITGQGYSGANVLTF. CDR3 DNA: TGTGCCAGTAGTATTACGGGACAGGGATACTCTGGGGCCAACGTCCTGACTTTC. Full variable domain (rest looked up from reference TRBV19 and TRBJ2-6): DGGITQSPKYLFRKEGQNVTLSCEQNLNHDAMYWYRQDPGQGLRLIYYSQIVNDFQKGDIAEGYSVSREKKESFPLTVTSAQKNPTAFYLCASSITGQGYSGANVLTFGAGSRLTVL.

Points on this clone: The same CDR3 arises from other DNA sequences in this sample as well. V and J are TRBV6-5 and TRBJ1-1, with D unresolved. Germline assignment: CDR1 MNHEY and CDR2 SVGAGI. Deletions cut 2 bases from V and 2 bases from J, with 6 bases between. This CDR3 contains 13 residues. Here the CDR3 DNA reads TGTGCCAGCAGTTACCCGGGAAACACTGAAGCTTTCTTT. Protein sequence: CASSYPGNTEAFF.

The CDR3 reads CASKASGPYIQYF. The DNA for the CDR3 is TGTGCCAGCAAGGCGTCAGGGCCATACATTCAGTACTTC. The V gene is TRBV6-1, the J gene TRBJ2-4; D may be TRBD1 (5 bases). This CDR3 has 13 amino acids. The germline V and J ends were trimmed by 7 bases and 8 bases, with 15 bases remaining between them. CDR1 is MNHNS and CDR2 is SASEGT in the germline V gene.

The chain is built from TRBV15 and TRBJ1-4; D not certain. The CDR3 extends over 14 amino acids. V was trimmed by 0 bases and J by 7 bases, leaving 9 bases between them. The germline V gene encodes CDR1 LNHNV and CDR2 YYDKDF (reference sequence). The CDR3 coding sequence is TGTGCCACCAGCAGAGACCCTGGTTCTGAAAAACTGTTTTTT. Translating it yields CATSRDPGSEKLFF.

V and J are TRBV27 and TRBJ1-2; the D gene is possibly TRBD1 (6 bases). Deletions cut 7 bases from V and 7 bases from J, with 19 bases between. The CDR3 is 14 residues long. From germline, CDR1 is MNHEY and CDR2 SMNVEV (reference sequence). The CDR3, as DNA: TGTGCCAGCACCCCCAGGGCAGGGGCGGCTGGCTACACCTTC. Protein: CASTPRAGAAGYTF.

This clone was seen once. The sample holds other DNA sequences that translate to the same CDR3. V gene TRBV9 combines with J gene TRBJ2-3, with 8 bases fitting TRBD1. The V gene's germline CDR1 is SGDLS and CDR2 YYNGEE. Trimming at V came to 4 bases and at J to 5 bases, leaving 9 bases not matched to a gene. The CDR3 runs 15 residues. The CDR3 sequence: CASSPQTGEIDTQYF. CDR3 DNA: TGTGCCAGCAGCCCTCAGACAGGGGAAATAGATACGCAGTATTTT. The whole variable domain, filled in from reference TRBV9 and TRBJ2-3, reads DSGVTQTPKHLITATGQRVTLRCSPRSGDLSVYWYQQSLDQGLQFLIQYYNGEERAKGNILERFSAQQFPDLHSELNLSSLELGDSALYFCASSPQTGEIDTQYFGPGTRLTVL.

The rearrangement links TRBV7-3 to TRBJ2-7, with 12 bases lining up with TRBD2. J gave up 0 bases and V 5 bases, and 5 bases lay outside the gene matches. Per germline, CDR1 SGHTA and CDR2 FQGTGA. The CDR3 loop spans 16 amino acids. Here the CDR3 DNA reads TGTGCCAGCAGCCCCCGGACTAGCGGGATCTCCTACGAGCAGTACTTC. This encodes CASSPRTSGISYEQYF.

This sequence joins TRBV5-1 and TRBJ1-1, with a tentative D call TRBD1 (5 bases). The CDR3 loop spans 13 amino acids. Trimming removed 2 bases at V and 5 bases at J, with 10 bases between. CDR1 and CDR2 (germline): SGHRS, YFSETQ. Written as DNA, the CDR3 is TGCGCCAGCAGCTTAGGGGCAGTTACTGAAGCTTTCTTT. This codes for CASSLGAVTEAFF. The full variable domain, with the rest looked up from reference TRBV5-1 and TRBJ1-1, is KAGVTQTPRYLIKTRGQQVTLSCSPISGHRSVSWYQQTPGQGLQFLFEYFSETQRNKGNFPGRFSGRQFSNSRSEMNVSTLELGDSALYLCASSLGAVTEAFFGQGTRLTVV.

V is TRBV11-2 and J is TRBJ1-2; perhaps TRBD1 as D (6 bases). The germline V gene encodes CDR1 SGHAT and CDR2 FQNNGV. CDR3 size: 14 residues. V lost 8 bases and J 7 bases, leaving 20 bases between the germline ends. The CDR3 sequence: CASSGKGGVGGYTF. Here the CDR3 DNA reads TGTGCCAGCTCCGGTAAAGGGGGAGTGGGTGGCTACACCTTC.

To note about this clone: This same CDR3 is encoded by further DNA sequences in the sample. The chain carries TRBV5-4 and TRBJ2-6; D remains ambiguous. Germline lookup yields CDR1 SGHNT and CDR2 YYREEE (reference sequence). CDR3 length: 14 residues. Trimming pared 1 base from V and 1 base from J, leaving 3 bases between. The CDR3, as DNA: TGTGCCAGCAGCTTGTTTTCTGGGGCCAACGTCCTGACTTTC. Protein product: CASSLFSGANVLTF.

The chain links TRBV5-5 to TRBJ2-7, with D possibly being TRBD1 (5 bases). The CDR3 length is 14 residues. Trimming stripped 4 bases from V and 3 bases from J, with 14 bases between. Per germline, CDR1 SGHKS and CDR2 YYEKEE (reference sequence). The CDR3 region is CASSRGPDSYEQYF. CDR3 sequence (DNA): TGTGCCAGCAGCAGGGGCCCAGACAGCTACGAGCAGTACTTC. The whole variable domain, remainder taken from reference TRBV5-5 and TRBJ2-7, is DAGVTQSPTHLIKTRGQQVTLRCSPISGHKSVSWYQQVLGQGPQFIFQYYEKEERGRGNFPDRFSARQFPNYSSELNVNALLLGDSALYLCASSRGPDSYEQYFGPGTRLTVT.

V usage is TRBV30 and J usage is TRBJ1-2, with D tentatively TRBD1 (6 bases). This CDR3 region has 14 residues. The V end was cut by 0 bases, the J end by 8 bases, with 16 bases between. Germline CDR1 is GTSNPN and CDR2 is SVGIG (reference sequence). The CDR3 DNA reads as TGTGCCTGGAGTGTAGGGGGATGGGGGTTAGGCTACACCTTC. Protein product: CAWSVGGWGLGYTF.

The DNA for the CDR3 is TGTGCCAGCAGTTTATCGGGGGGTACCTACGAAAAACTGTTTTTT. This encodes CASSLSGGTYEKLFF. The V gene is TRBV27, the J gene TRBJ1-4, with D tentatively TRBD1 (5 bases). Trimming cost V 0 bases and J 8 bases, with 13 bases left between them. Germline V CDR1 and CDR2: MNHEY, SMNVEV (reference sequence). The CDR3 runs 15 residues.

The chain combines TRBV18 with TRBJ1-5; unclear D gene. The V gene's germline CDR1 is KGHSH and CDR2 LQKENI. This CDR3 contains 17 residues. V gave up 6 bases and J gave up 0 bases, with 18 bases separating them. CDR3 residues: CASSLTRGDYSNQPQHF. CDR3 DNA: TGTGCCAGCTCCCTTACCAGAGGAGATTATAGCAATCAGCCCCAGCATTTT.

This chain uses TRBV9 with TRBJ2-7; D is ambiguous. Germline lookup yields CDR1 SGDLS and CDR2 YYNGEE. The CDR3 covers 15 residues. Trimming removed 0 bases at V and 3 bases at J, with 13 bases between. CDR3 DNA sequence: TGTGCCAGCAGCGTAGGCATTAGAATGGGCTACGAGCAGTACTTC. Its protein is CASSVGIRMGYEQYF. Supplemented by reference TRBV9 and TRBJ2-7, the full variable domain reads DSGVTQTPKHLITATGQRVTLRCSPRSGDLSVYWYQQSLDQGLQFLIQYYNGEERAKGNILERFSAQQFPDLHSELNLSSLELGDSALYFCASSVGIRMGYEQYFGPGTRLTVT.

This chain uses TRBV4-2 with TRBJ2-7; D call uncertain. The germline CDR1 and CDR2 sequences are LGHNA and YNFKEQ. The CDR3 covers 14 residues. V was cut by 1 base and J by 6 bases, with 13 bases left in between. The DNA for the CDR3 is TGTGCCAGCAGCCAAGGTCGATCGTCAGGCGAGCAGTACTTC. It yields the protein CASSQGRSSGEQYF.

This chain links TRBV11-1 with TRBJ2-5; TRBD2 aligns across 7 bases. The CDR3 contains 13 residues. Germline CDR1 is SGHAT and CDR2 is FQDESV (reference sequence). The V gene end was trimmed by 7 bases and the J gene end by 4 bases; junction bases not matched to a gene: 6. The chain's CDR3 is CASNPPGGETQYF. The CDR3 nucleotides are TGTGCCAGCAACCCCCCGGGAGGAGAGACCCAGTACTTC.

This chain uses TRBV5-1 with TRBJ2-2; 8 nucleotides agree with TRBD1. J lost 2 bases, V lost 3 bases, and 9 bases had no gene match. CDR1 is SGHRS, CDR2 YFSETQ, per germline. This CDR3 is 17 amino acids long. This CDR3 is CASSSLTGQGNTGELFF. In nucleotides, the CDR3 is TGCGCCAGCAGCTCATTAACCGGACAGGGTAACACCGGGGAGCTGTTTTTT. The entire variable domain, with the rest obtained from reference TRBV5-1 and TRBJ2-2, is as follows: KAGVTQTPRYLIKTRGQQVTLSCSPISGHRSVSWYQQTPGQGLQFLFEYFSETQRNKGNFPGRFSGRQFSNSRSEMNVSTLELGDSALYLCASSSLTGQGNTGELFFGEGSRLTVL.

The J gene is TRBJ2-7, the V gene TRBV14, with 9 bases aligning to TRBD2. CDR1 SGHDN and CDR2 FVKESK come from the germline V gene. Germline trimming cut 1 base from V and 11 bases from J; bases unmatched to any gene: 9. The CDR3 is made up of 14 amino acids. The CDR3 reads CASSQGHGLAMEYF. The CDR3 nucleotides are TGTGCCAGCAGCCAAGGACACGGACTAGCGATGGAGTACTTC.